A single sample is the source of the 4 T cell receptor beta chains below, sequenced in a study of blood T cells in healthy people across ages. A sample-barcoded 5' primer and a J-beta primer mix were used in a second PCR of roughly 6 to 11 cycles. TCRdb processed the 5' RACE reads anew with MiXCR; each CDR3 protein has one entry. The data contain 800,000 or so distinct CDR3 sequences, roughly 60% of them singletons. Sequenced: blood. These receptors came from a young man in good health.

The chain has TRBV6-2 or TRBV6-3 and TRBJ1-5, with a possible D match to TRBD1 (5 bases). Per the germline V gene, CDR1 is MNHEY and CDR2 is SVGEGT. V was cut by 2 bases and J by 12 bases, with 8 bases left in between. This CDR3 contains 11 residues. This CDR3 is CASSYGGNQHF. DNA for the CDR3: TGTGCCAGCAGTTACGGGGGAAACCAGCATTTT.

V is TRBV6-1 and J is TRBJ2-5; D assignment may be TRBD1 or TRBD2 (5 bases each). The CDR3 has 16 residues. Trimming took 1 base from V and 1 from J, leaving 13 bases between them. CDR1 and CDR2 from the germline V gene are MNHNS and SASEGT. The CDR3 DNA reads TGTGCCAGCAGTGAAGGTTTAGCGAGGGGCCAAGAGACCCAGTACTTC. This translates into CASSEGLARGQETQYF.

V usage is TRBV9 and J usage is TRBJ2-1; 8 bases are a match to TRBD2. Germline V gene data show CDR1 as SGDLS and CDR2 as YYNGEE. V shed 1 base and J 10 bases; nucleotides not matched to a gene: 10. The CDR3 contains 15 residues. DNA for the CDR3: TGTGCCAGCAGCGTATCCGGGGGGGAGAAATCCGAGCAGTTCTTC. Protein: CASSVSGGEKSEQFF.

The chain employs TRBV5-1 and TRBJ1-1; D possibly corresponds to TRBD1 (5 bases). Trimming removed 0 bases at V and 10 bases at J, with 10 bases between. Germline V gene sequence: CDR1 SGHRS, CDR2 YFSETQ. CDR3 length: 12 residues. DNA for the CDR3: TGCGCCAGCAGCTTGGAGATGGGGACAGCTTTCTTT. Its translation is CASSLEMGTAFF.